These 8 T cell receptor beta chains originate from one sample sequenced in a study of Ad26.COV2.S vaccination and SARS-CoV-2 variants. Libraries were prepared by immunoSEQ multiplex PCR; TCRdb keeps only in-frame clonotypes and omits some of them. The sample lists about 350,000 clones; about 88% were seen once. Treatment meaning: about 20 received Ad26.COV2.S at low or high dose, single or two shots; about 5 received placebo; per-sample allocation not given. The samples date from day 63 after the first vaccine or placebo injection. Sequenced here: peripheral blood, sampled in a trial of Ad26.COV2.S vaccine versus placebo. The origin of the receptors is a person aged 18-65 years who received the Ad26.COV2.S COVID-19 vaccine or a placebo.

V usage is TRBV28 and J usage is TRBJ1-6, with a tentative D call TRBD1 (6 bases). Trimming removed 6 bases at V and 7 bases at J, with 19 bases between. Germline CDR1 and CDR2: MDHEN and SYDVKM. This CDR3 is 16 amino acids long. The CDR3 DNA reads TGTGCCAGCAGCCCGGACAGCATTATTTCCAATTCACCCCTCCACTTT. It codes for CASSPDSIISNSPLHF.

CDR3 nucleotide sequence: TGTGCCAGCAGCCCACTCGGGGGTTCTCCCTACAATGAGCAGTTCTTC. It codes for CASSPLGGSPYNEQFF. The chain employs TRBV28 and TRBJ2-1; D might be TRBD2 (6 bases). V lost 6 bases to trimming and J lost 2 bases, with 17 bases between them. Germline assignment: CDR1 MDHEN and CDR2 SYDVKM. This CDR3 comprises 16 residues.

The chain links TRBV27 to TRBJ1-2, with D possibly being TRBD1 (5 bases). This CDR3 is built from 15 residues. In germline, CDR1 is MNHEY, CDR2 SMNVEV (reference sequence). Deletions cut 3 bases from V and 4 bases from J, with 15 bases between. The CDR3 here is CASSFWNRGGYGYTF. As DNA, the CDR3 is TGTGCCAGCAGTTTCTGGAACCGTGGGGGCTATGGCTACACCTTC.

V and J are TRBV9 and TRBJ2-7; 7 nucleotides match TRBD2. V lost 0 bases, J lost 2 bases, and 5 bases stayed unmatched. The CDR3 sequence is 15 residues long. The V gene's germline CDR1 is SGDLS and CDR2 YYNGEE. CDR3 nucleotides: TGTGCCAGCAGCGTAGGTCCGGGGGGAGCCTACGAGCAGTACTTC. Amino acid sequence: CASSVGPGGAYEQYF.

The chain carries TRBV28 and TRBJ2-7, with 10 bases fitting TRBD2. In germline, CDR1 is MDHEN, CDR2 SYDVKM. J was trimmed by 4 bases and V by 5 bases; bases with no gene match: 8. The CDR3 length is 15 residues. In DNA form, the CDR3 reads TGTGCCAGCAGTGCACCAGGACTAGCGGTATACGAGCAGTACTTC. Encoded protein: CASSAPGLAVYEQYF.

The chain carries TRBV6-6 and TRBJ2-1, with 11 bases that match TRBD1. Germline V gene lookup returns CDR1 MNHNY and CDR2 SVGAGI (reference sequence). CDR3 length: 15 amino acids. Trimming at V came to 6 bases and at J to 2 bases, leaving 3 bases not matched to a gene. As DNA, the CDR3 is TGTGCCAGCAGCCCGGGACAGGGGGCCTACAATGAGCAGTTCTTC. Its protein is CASSPGQGAYNEQFF.

V gene TRBV7-2 combines with J gene TRBJ2-7; no clear D. The V end was cut by 1 base, the J end by 6 bases, with 13 bases between. CDR1 is SGHTA, CDR2 FQGNSA, per germline. This CDR3 region has 14 residues. The DNA for the CDR3 is TGTGCCAGCAGCTTAGATTTGTACGGGCCCGAGCAGTACTTC. Encoded protein: CASSLDLYGPEQYF.

This clone came up once. The chain links TRBV7-6 to TRBJ2-1; no clear D. The V gene lost 3 bases and the J gene lost 4 bases, with 22 bases spanning the gap. The CDR3 loop spans 18 amino acids. CDR1 and CDR2 (germline): SGHVS, FNYEAQ. The CDR3 here is CASSFTALRPTGYNEQFF. CDR3 DNA sequence: TGTGCCAGCAGCTTCACCGCCTTACGACCGACTGGATACAATGAGCAGTTCTTC.